This T cell receptor (beta chain) appears in the sequencing data of a study of T cells after yellow fever vaccination. Study-level results: Primary-vaccination clones mostly resurfaced post-booster (less than 98% CD4, 75% to 90% CD8).

This clonotype occurred many times. The antigen is undetermined. By 5'RACE template switching, TCR cDNA was produced, with a universal primer site and UMIs added in the process. Each CDR3 protein gets one entry after TCRdb re-called the 5' RACE reads with MiXCR. Of a few hundred thousand distinct CDR3 sequences listed, roughly 3% are singletons. There are 13 residues in the CDR3. Germline V gives CDR1 SNHLY, CDR2 FYNNEI. V gave up 11 bases and J gave up 7 bases, with 21 bases separating them. This TCR was recovered from a man younger than 35 who received the YFV17D yellow fever vaccine. The chain couples TRBV2 to TRBJ2-7; possible D gene TRBD1, 6 bases. This sample comprised CD4+ T cells sorted from PBMCs, obtained 10 days after the yellow fever booster vaccination. The CDR3 DNA follows: TGTGCCGGCGGTCAGGGGAATTGGCAGGAGCAGTACTTC. Protein: CAGGQGNWQEQYF.